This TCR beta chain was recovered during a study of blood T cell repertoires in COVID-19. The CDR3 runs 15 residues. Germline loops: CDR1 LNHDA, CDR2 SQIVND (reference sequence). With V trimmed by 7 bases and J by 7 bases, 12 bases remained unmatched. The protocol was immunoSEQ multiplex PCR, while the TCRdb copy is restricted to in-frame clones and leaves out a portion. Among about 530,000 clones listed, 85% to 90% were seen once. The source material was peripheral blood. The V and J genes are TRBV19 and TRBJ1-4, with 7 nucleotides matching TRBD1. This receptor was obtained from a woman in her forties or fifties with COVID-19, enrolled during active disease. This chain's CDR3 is CASIQYGDSGEKLFF. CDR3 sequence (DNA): TGTGCCAGTATCCAATATGGGGACAGTGGTGAAAAACTGTTTTTT.